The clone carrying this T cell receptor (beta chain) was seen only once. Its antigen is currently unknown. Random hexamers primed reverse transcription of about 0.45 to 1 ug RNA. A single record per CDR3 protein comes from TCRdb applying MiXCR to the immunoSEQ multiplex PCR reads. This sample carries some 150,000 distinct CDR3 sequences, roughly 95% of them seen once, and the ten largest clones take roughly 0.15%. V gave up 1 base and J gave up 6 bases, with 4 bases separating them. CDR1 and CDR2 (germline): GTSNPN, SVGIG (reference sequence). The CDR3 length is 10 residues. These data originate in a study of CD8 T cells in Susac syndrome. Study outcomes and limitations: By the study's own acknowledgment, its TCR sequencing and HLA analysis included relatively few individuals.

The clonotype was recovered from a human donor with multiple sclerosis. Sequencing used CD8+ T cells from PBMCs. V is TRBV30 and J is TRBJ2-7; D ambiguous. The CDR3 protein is CAWSGTEQYF. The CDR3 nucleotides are TGTGCCTGGAGTGGGACCGAGCAGTACTTC.